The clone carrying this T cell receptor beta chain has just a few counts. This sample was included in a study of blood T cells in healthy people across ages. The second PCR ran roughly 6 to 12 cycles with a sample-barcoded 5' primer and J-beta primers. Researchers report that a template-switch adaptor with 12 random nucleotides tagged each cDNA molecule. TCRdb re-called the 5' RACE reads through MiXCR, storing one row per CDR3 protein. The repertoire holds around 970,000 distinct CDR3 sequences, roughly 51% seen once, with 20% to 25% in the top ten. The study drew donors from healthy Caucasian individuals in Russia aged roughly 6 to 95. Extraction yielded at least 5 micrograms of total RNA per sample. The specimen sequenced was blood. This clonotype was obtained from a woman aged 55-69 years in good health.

The CDR3 region is CSATRTSGVNIQYF. In nucleotides, the CDR3 is TGCAGTGCTACGAGGACTAGCGGGGTAAACATTCAGTACTTC. V gene TRBV20-1 combines with J gene TRBJ2-4, with 12 bases fitting TRBD2. V shed 4 bases and J 6 bases; nucleotides not matched to a gene: 4. The CDR3 sequence is 14 residues long. Germline V gene sequence: CDR1 DFQATT, CDR2 SNEGSKA (reference sequence).